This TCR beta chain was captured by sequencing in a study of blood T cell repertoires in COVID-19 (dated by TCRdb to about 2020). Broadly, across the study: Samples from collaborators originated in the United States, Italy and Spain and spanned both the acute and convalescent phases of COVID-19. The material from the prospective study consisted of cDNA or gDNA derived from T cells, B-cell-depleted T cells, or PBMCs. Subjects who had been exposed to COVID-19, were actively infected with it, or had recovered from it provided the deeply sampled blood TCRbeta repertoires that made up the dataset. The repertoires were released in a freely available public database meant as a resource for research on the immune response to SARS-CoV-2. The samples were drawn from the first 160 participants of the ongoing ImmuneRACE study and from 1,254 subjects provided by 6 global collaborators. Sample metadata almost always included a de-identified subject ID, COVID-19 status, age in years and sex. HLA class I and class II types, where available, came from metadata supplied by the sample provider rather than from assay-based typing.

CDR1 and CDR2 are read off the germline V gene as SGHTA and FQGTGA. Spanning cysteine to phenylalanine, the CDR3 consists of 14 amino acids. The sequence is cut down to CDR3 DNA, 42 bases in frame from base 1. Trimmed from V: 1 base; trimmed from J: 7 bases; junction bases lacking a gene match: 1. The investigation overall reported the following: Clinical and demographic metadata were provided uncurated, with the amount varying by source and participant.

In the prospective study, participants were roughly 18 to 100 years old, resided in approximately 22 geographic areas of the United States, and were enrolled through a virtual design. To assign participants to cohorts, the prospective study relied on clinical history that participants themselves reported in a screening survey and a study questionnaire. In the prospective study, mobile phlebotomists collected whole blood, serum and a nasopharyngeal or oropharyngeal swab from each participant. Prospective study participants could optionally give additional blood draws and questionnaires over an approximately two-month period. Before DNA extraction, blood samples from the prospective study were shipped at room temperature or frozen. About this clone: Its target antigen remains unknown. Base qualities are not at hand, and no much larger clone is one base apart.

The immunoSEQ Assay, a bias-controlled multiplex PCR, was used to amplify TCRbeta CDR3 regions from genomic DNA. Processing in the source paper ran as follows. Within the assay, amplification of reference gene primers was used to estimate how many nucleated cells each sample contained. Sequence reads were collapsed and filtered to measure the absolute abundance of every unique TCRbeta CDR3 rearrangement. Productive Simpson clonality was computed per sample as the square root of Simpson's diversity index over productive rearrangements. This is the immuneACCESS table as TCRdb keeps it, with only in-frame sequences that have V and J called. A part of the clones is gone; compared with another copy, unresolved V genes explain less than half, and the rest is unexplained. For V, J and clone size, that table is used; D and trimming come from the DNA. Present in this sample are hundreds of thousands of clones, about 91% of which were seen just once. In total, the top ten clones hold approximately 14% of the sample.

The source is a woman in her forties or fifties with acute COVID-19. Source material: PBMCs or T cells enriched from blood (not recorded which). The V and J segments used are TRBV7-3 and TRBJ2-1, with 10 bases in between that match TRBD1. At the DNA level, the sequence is TGTGCCAGCAGCTTAAGGGGACAGGGGAATGAGCAGTTCTTC. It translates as CASSLRGQGNEQFF.